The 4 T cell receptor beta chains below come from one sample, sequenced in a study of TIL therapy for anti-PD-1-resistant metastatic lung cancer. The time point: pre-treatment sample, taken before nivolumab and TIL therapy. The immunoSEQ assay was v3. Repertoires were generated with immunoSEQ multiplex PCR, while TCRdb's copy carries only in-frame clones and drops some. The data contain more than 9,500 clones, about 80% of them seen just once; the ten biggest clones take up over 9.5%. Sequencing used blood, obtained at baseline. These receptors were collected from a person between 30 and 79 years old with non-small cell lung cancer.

The DNA for the CDR3 is TGTGCCAGCAGCCAAGAGGACACAGGGACTAATCAGCCCCAGCATTTT. This codes for CASSQEDTGTNQPQHF. This chain joins TRBV4-2 and TRBJ1-5, with a possible D match to TRBD1 (6 bases). Germline assignment: CDR1 LGHNA and CDR2 YNFKEQ. V lost 0 bases and J 4 bases, leaving 13 bases between the germline ends. CDR3 length: 16 amino acids.

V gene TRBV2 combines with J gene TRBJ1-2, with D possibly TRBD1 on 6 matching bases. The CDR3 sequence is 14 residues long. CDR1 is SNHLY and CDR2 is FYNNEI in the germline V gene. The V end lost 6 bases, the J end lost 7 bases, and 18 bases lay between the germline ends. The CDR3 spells CASRATGRGGGYTF. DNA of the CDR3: TGTGCCAGCAGAGCGACAGGAAGGGGGGGTGGCTACACCTTC.

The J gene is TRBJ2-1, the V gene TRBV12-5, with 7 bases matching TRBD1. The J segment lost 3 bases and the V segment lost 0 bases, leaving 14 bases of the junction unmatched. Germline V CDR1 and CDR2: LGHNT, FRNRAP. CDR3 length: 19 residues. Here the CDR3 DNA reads TGTGCTAGTGGTTTGGTAATTCGGGGTTTGACAGGGAGCTACAATGAGCAGTTCTTC. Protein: CASGLVIRGLTGSYNEQFF.

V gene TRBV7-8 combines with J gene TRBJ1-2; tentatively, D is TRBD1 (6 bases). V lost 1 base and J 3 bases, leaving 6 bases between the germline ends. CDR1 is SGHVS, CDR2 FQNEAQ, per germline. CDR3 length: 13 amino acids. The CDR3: CASSLDRDYGYTF. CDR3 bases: TGTGCCAGCAGCTTAGACAGGGACTATGGCTACACCTTC.